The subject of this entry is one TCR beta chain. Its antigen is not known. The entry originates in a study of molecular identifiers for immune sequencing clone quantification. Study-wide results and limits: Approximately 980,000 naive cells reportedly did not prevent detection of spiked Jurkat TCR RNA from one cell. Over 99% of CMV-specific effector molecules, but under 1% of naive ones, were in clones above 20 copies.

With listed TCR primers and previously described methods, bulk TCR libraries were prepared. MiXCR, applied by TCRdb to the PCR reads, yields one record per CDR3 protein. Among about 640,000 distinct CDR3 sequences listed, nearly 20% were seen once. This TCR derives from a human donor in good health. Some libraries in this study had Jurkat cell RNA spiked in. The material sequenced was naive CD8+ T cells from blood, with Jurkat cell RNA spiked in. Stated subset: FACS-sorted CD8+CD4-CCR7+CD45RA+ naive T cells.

CDR3 loop: CASSPYQTGTDDYGYTF. The CDR3 coding sequence is TGTGCCAGCAGCCCTTACCAGACCGGGACAGACGACTATGGCTACACCTTC. This chain links TRBV7-9 with TRBJ1-2, with 7 nucleotides matching TRBD1. V was pared by 5 bases and J by 3 bases, with 15 bases of the junction left unmatched. The length of the CDR3 is 17 residues. Germline V gene sequence: CDR1 SEHNR, CDR2 FQNEAQ (reference sequence).